The entry below describes one T cell receptor (beta chain). Its antigen specificity is not known. No clone much larger than this one lies a single base away; base qualities are absent. The sample is drawn from a study of blood T cell repertoires in COVID-19 (dated by TCRdb to between 2020 and 2021). Study-wide context: Samples from collaborators originated in the United States, Italy and Spain and spanned both the acute and convalescent phases of COVID-19. The material from the prospective study consisted of cDNA or gDNA derived from T cells, B-cell-depleted T cells, or PBMCs. Subjects who had been exposed to COVID-19, were actively infected with it, or had recovered from it provided the deeply sampled blood TCRbeta repertoires that made up the dataset. The repertoires were released in a freely available public database intended as a resource for research on the immune response to SARS-CoV-2. The samples were drawn from two sources: the first 160 participants of the ongoing ImmuneRACE study, and 1,000 to 1,500 subjects contributed by 6 global collaborators. A de-identified subject ID, COVID-19 status, age in years and sex were almost always included in the sample metadata. Where HLA class I and class II types were available, the types were taken from metadata supplied by the sample provider, not from assay-based typing. Study-wide conclusions, independent of this receptor: The quantity of clinical and demographic metadata differed by source and by participant and was supplied without curation.

A second Seattle source provided samples from volunteer blood donors who had recovered from COVID-19. Collaborating institutions collected whole blood in K2EDTA tubes following their own protocols. For TCRbeta analysis, collaborator samples were shipped as frozen whole blood, as isolated PBMCs, or as DNA extracted from either sample type. TCRbeta CDR3 regions were amplified from genomic DNA by means of the immunoSEQ Assay, a bias-controlled multiplex PCR. The paper's data handling went like this. The number of nucleated cells in each sample was estimated by amplification of reference gene primers within the assay. To quantify the absolute abundance of each unique TCRbeta CDR3 rearrangement, sequence reads were collapsed and filtered. Productive Simpson clonality was computed per sample as the square root of Simpson's diversity index over productive rearrangements. TCRdb holds this immuneACCESS table with in-frame rearrangements only. Some clones are missing; in checked studies, unresolved V genes explain under half, and the rest has no known cause. V, J and clone size are those of that table, while D and trimming were read from the DNA. This sample holds around 88,000 clones; around 81% were observed only once. The ten biggest clones cover approximately 8.9% of the sample.

Based on the germline V gene, the CDR1 and CDR2 sequences are SGHRS and YFSETQ. The CDR3 numbers 16 residues from cysteine through phenylalanine. CDR3 DNA only is kept here, 48 bases in frame from base 1. V and J are trimmed by 2 bases and 8 bases, and the gene matches miss 13 bases of the junction. The TCR sequence derives from a man aged 45 to 65 who had recovered from COVID-19. The receptor chain draws on TRBV5-1 and TRBJ1-2; TRBD1 matches 9 bases in the middle. The sequenced sample was peripheral blood. The CDR3: CASSLQYGTGLTGYTF. The bases are TGCGCCAGCAGCTTACAGTACGGGACAGGGCTGACCGGCTACACCTTC.